These 14 T cell receptor beta chains came from one sample sequenced in a study of radiation and T cells in renal cell carcinoma. Profiling relied on immunoSEQ multiplex PCR, and the TCRdb table lists in-frame clones only, not all of them. The repertoire consists of around 60,000 clones, with around 80% occurring once and the leading ten covering about 6.8%. As to time point: blood 2 weeks post-SBRT. Treatment defined: 15 Gy SBRT to primary tumor, nephrectomy 4 weeks later. The sequences come from blood, collected from a patient whose treatment included radiotherapy and nephrectomy. The receptors come from a man in his 60s with renal cell carcinoma.

This clone has only one observation. The chain carries TRBV27 and TRBJ1-1; TRBD1 agrees at 9 bases. Per the germline V gene, CDR1 is MNHEY and CDR2 is SMNVEV (reference sequence). The CDR3 totals 17 residues. V lost 6 bases and J lost 3; bases outside the gene matches: 14. The CDR3: CASRSGTGRGGDTEAFF. CDR3 bases: TGTGCCAGCAGGTCCGGGACAGGGAGGGGGGGAGACACTGAAGCTTTCTTT.

This clone was seen a few times. This rearrangement joins TRBV11-2 to TRBJ1-1; D gene unclear. From germline, CDR1 is SGHAT and CDR2 FQNNGV. The CDR3 is 13 residues long. V was cut by 3 bases and J by 1 base, with 6 bases left in between. The DNA of the CDR3 is TGTGCCAGCAGCTTGAACGGGAACACTGAAGCTTTCTTT. The encoded protein is CASSLNGNTEAFF. Using reference TRBV11-2 and TRBJ1-1 for the parts outside the CDR3, the full variable domain is EAGVAQSPRYKIIEKRQSVAFWCNPISGHATLYWYQQILGQGPKLLIQFQNNGVVDDSQLPKDRFSAERLKGVDSTLKIQPAKLEDSAVYLCASSLNGNTEAFFGQGTRLTVV.

The chain recombines TRBV5-1 with TRBJ2-5; 9 positions match TRBD1. The length of the CDR3 is 14 residues. CDR1 and CDR2 (germline): SGHRS, YFSETQ. The V gene end was trimmed by 4 bases and the J gene end by 5 bases; junction bases not matched to a gene: 6. CDR3: CASSMPGQGETQYF. The CDR3 nucleotides are TGCGCCAGCAGCATGCCGGGACAGGGCGAGACCCAGTACTTC.

The chain joins TRBV5-1 to TRBJ1-2; no firm D call. Trimming shortened V by 4 bases and J by 2 bases, and 12 bases separated the two germline ends. CDR1 is SGHRS and CDR2 is YFSETQ in the germline V gene. The CDR3 loop spans 14 amino acids. The CDR3 loop reads CASSPNSPNYGYTF. The DNA for the CDR3 is TGCGCCAGCAGCCCCAACTCACCGAACTATGGCTACACCTTC. The full variable domain, its missing parts supplied by reference TRBV5-1 and TRBJ1-2, is KAGVTQTPRYLIKTRGQQVTLSCSPISGHRSVSWYQQTPGQGLQFLFEYFSETQRNKGNFPGRFSGRQFSNSRSEMNVSTLELGDSALYLCASSPNSPNYGYTFGSGTRLTVV.

J is TRBJ1-2 and V is TRBV6-1, with 9 bases lining up with TRBD1. CDR3 length equals 16 residues. CDR1 MNHNS and CDR2 SASEGT come from the germline V gene. The ends lost 0 bases at V and 7 bases at J; junction bases unmatched: 9. This chain's CDR3 is CASSEAYVGTGSGYTF. The DNA of the CDR3 is TGTGCCAGCAGTGAAGCGTACGTAGGGACAGGGTCTGGCTACACCTTC.

This clone has more than one count but fewer than ten. V gene TRBV7-9 combines with J gene TRBJ2-5; 12 bases match TRBD2. The V and J ends lost 5 bases and 6 bases, in that order; junction bases with no gene match: 10. From germline, CDR1 is SEHNR and CDR2 FQNEAQ (reference sequence). This CDR3 comprises 16 residues. The CDR3 DNA is TGTGCCAGCAGCCCTAGCGGGGGGGCCAGGTTACAGACCCAGTACTTC. It translates to CASSPSGGARLQTQYF. The full variable domain, with the rest looked up from reference TRBV7-9 and TRBJ2-5, is DTGVSQNPRHKITKRGQNVTFRCDPISEHNRLYWYRQTLGQGPEFLTYFQNEAQLEKSRLLSDRFSAERPKGSFSTLEIQRTEQGDSAMYLCASSPSGGARLQTQYFGPGTRLLVL.

This chain connects TRBV5-1 to TRBJ2-1; D is possibly TRBD2 (6 bases). The germline CDR1 and CDR2 sequences are SGHRS and YFSETQ. The V end was cut by 7 bases, the J end by 8 bases, with 19 bases between. The CDR3 is made up of 14 amino acids. In DNA, the CDR3 is TGCGCCAGCGGGACGCGGGGAGGTGGTGATGAGCAGTTCTTC. Amino acids: CASGTRGGGDEQFF.

The rearrangement uses TRBV9 and TRBJ1-2, with 7 bases identical to TRBD1. Losses at the gene ends were 4 bases for V and 3 bases for J; bases not matched to a gene: 9. The germline CDR1 and CDR2 sequences are SGDLS and YYNGEE. The CDR3 is 15 residues long. For the CDR3, the DNA is TGTGCCAGCAGCCCCCGAGGTGGGACAGACTATGGCTACACCTTC. This encodes CASSPRGGTDYGYTF. The variable domain in full, completed from reference TRBV9 and TRBJ1-2, reads DSGVTQTPKHLITATGQRVTLRCSPRSGDLSVYWYQQSLDQGLQFLIQYYNGEERAKGNILERFSAQQFPDLHSELNLSSLELGDSALYFCASSPRGGTDYGYTFGSGTRLTVV.

This clone has only a few counts. The chain combines TRBV30 with TRBJ1-1; no reliable D call. V was pared by 4 bases and J by 0 bases, with 9 bases between. This CDR3 region has 13 residues. Germline V gene data show CDR1 as GTSNPN and CDR2 as SVGIG (reference sequence). CDR3 sequence: CAWTWGMNTEAFF. CDR3 bases: TGTGCCTGGACGTGGGGAATGAACACTGAAGCTTTCTTT.

The chain has TRBV7-6 and TRBJ2-1; D might be TRBD1 or TRBD2, each matching 5 bases. CDR1 SGHVS and CDR2 FNYEAQ come from the germline V gene. Trimming removed 2 bases at V and 9 bases at J, with 20 bases between. CDR3 length: 16 amino acids. The CDR3 loop reads CASSLRPRGGRGEQFF. Written as DNA, the CDR3 is TGTGCCAGCAGCTTAAGACCCCGGGGCGGGCGAGGTGAGCAGTTCTTC. The full variable domain, with the rest looked up from reference TRBV7-6 and TRBJ2-1, is GAGVSQSPRYKVTKRGQDVALRCDPISGHVSLYWYRQALGQGPEFLTYFNYEAQQDKSGLPNDRFSAERPEGSISTLTIQRTEQRDSAMYRCASSLRPRGGRGEQFFGPGTRLTVL.

The chain joins TRBV6-1 to TRBJ1-6, with D perhaps matching TRBD1 (5 bases). The CDR3 sequence is 15 residues long. Looked up from germline, CDR1 is MNHNS and CDR2 is SASEGT. V lost 5 bases and J 5 bases, leaving 13 bases between the germline ends. In nucleotides, the CDR3 is TGTGCCAGCAGTACCCGGACAAGGGATAATTCACCCCTCCACTTT. Protein product: CASSTRTRDNSPLHF.

This chain connects TRBV25-1 to TRBJ2-2, with 10 bases fitting TRBD1. Per germline, CDR1 MGHDK and CDR2 SYGVNS. The CDR3 loop spans 16 amino acids. V shed 1 base and J 6 bases; nucleotides not matched to a gene: 5. The CDR3 DNA follows: TGTGCCAGCAGTGAATGGGGGACAGGGGTTGCCGGGGAGCTGTTTTTT. This codes for CASSEWGTGVAGELFF. Based on the CDR3 plus reference TRBV25-1 and TRBJ2-2, the full variable domain is EADIYQTPRYLVIGTGKKITLECSQTMGHDKMYWYQQDPGMELHLIHYSYGVNSTEKGDLSSESTVSRIRTEHFPLTLESARPSHTSQYLCASSEWGTGVAGELFFGEGSRLTVL.

This clone showed up just a few times. The V call is TRBV7-6, the J call TRBJ1-2; tentatively, D is TRBD1 (6 bases). Trimming took off 2 bases at V and 6 bases at J, with 10 bases between the two ends. CDR3 length: 13 amino acids. CDR1 is SGHVS and CDR2 is FNYEAQ in the germline V gene. The CDR3 nucleotides read TGTGCCAGCAGCTTAAACAGGGATGATGGCTACACCTTC. It codes for CASSLNRDDGYTF.

This clone was picked up a small number of times. CDR3 loop: CASSFQGTLSGDTIYF. The DNA for the CDR3 is TGCGCCAGCAGCTTCCAAGGGACCCTCAGCGGCGACACCATATATTTT. The chain links TRBV5-1 to TRBJ1-3, with D possibly TRBD1 on 5 matching bases. V was trimmed by 2 bases and J by 8 bases, leaving 20 bases between them. From germline, CDR1 is SGHRS and CDR2 YFSETQ. The CDR3 loop spans 16 amino acids.